The clone carrying this T cell receptor (beta chain) was counted a few times. The target antigen is unknown. Template material for amplifying TCR beta CDR3 regions consisted of RNA transcripts. First-round RT-PCR of the TCR CDR3 relied on the HTBI primer set. TCRdb passed the multiplex PCR reads through MiXCR, listing each CDR3 protein once. The sample includes about 520,000 distinct CDR3 sequences, around 22% of them seen just once. The sample originates from a study of T cells in Graves' hyperthyroidism and ophthalmopathy. Study-level points and caveats: Clonotypes that were expanded in thyroid above 0.001 mostly appeared in blood too.

Ophthalmopathy cases scored 3 or more on the Clinical Activity Score and 4 or more on NOSPECS grade, with duration below 3 months. Uncontrolled infection, other autoimmune disease, pregnancy or lactation barred patients from enrollment. The origin of this receptor is a woman between 25 and 40 years old with Graves' ophthalmopathy. The sample consisted of blood.

CDR3 protein: CASSSGSQTQYF. CDR3 in DNA: TGTGCCAGCAGTTCCGGGAGCCAGACCCAGTACTTC. The chain recombines TRBV27 with TRBJ2-5; D might be TRBD2 (6 bases). The CDR3 is made up of 12 amino acids. The V gene's germline CDR1 is MNHEY and CDR2 SMNVEV (reference sequence). V dropped 4 bases and J dropped 6 bases, with 9 bases sitting between them.